This entry describes one T cell receptor (beta chain). This CDR3 contains 16 residues. Between the trimmed V and J ends, which lost 0 bases and 5 bases, there was a span of 14 bases. Germline V gives CDR1 SGHTA, CDR2 FQGNSA. This sample stems from a study of blood T cell repertoires in COVID-19. Study summary: Sample material is recorded as cDNA or gDNA derived from T cells, B-cell-depleted T cells, or PBMCs.

Methods used by the authors: Quantification of nucleated cells was approximated via reference gene primer amplification. The repertoire was sequenced with immunoSEQ multiplex PCR; TCRdb's copy has only in-frame clones and lacks some. V and J calls and clone size come straight from that table; D and trimming were deduced from the DNA. The sample lists 200,000 to 250,000 clones; around 80% were seen once. This receptor was identified in a woman aged 25 to 45 with COVID-19, enrolled during active disease. Sequencing used peripheral blood. The V call is TRBV7-2, the J call TRBJ1-5, with a tentative D call TRBD1 (6 bases). The CDR3 spells CASSLALIGGHQPQHF. As DNA, the CDR3 is TGTGCCAGCAGCTTAGCCCTTATTGGGGGCCATCAGCCCCAGCATTTT.